This T cell receptor (beta chain) was profiled in a study of blood T cell repertoires in COVID-19. The V gene end was trimmed by 6 bases and the J gene end by 4 bases; junction bases not matched to a gene: 6. This CDR3 has 15 residues. Germline V gives CDR1 SGHRS, CDR2 YFSETQ. In the study's own analysis: Reference gene primer amplification in the assay estimated nucleated cell counts. Data came from immunoSEQ multiplex PCR; TCRdb stores just in-frame clones and leaves some out. Clone size and V and J calls were adopted from that table, with D and trimming inferred from the DNA. Altogether more than 200,000 clones are present, 85% to 90% being singletons, with the ten largest covering about 2.2%.

This receptor was obtained from a woman between 50 and 59 years old with acute or convalescent COVID-19. This sequence joins TRBV5-1 and TRBJ2-1; 11 bases agree with TRBD2. The specimen sequenced was peripheral blood. The CDR3 coding sequence is TGCGCCAGCACAACGGGACTAGCGGAATACAATGAGCAGTTCTTC. This sequence encodes CASTTGLAEYNEQFF.